Listed below are T cell receptor beta chains from one sample, sequenced in a study of cytomegalovirus exposure and HLA in healthy donors. TCRdb keeps only in-frame clones here, not all; method: immunoSEQ multiplex PCR. The sample includes some 150,000 clones, approximately 80% of them seen just once. Sequenced: PBMCs. These receptors were obtained from a woman in her forties or fifties in good health and CMV-seronegative. The CDR3 runs from the conserved cysteine through the conserved F or W. A D gene is named only where the DNA matches it firmly. The size of a clone is reported for some rows only, either as once, few or many, or as a class for expanded clones.

j_gene: TRBJ2-1
d_gene: TRBD2
v_gene: TRBV4-1
abundance: -
CDR3aa: CASSQGLAGASEQFF
CDR3nt: TGCGCCAGCAGCCAAGGACTAGCGGGAGCGAGTGAGCAGTTCTTC

j_gene: TRBJ1-4
d_gene: -
v_gene: TRBV7-9
abundance: -
CDR3aa: CASSLDYGPPGGEKLFF
CDR3nt: TGTGCCAGCAGCTTAGACTACGGGCCTCCAGGAGGTGAAAAACTGTTTTTT

j_gene: TRBJ1-6
d_gene: -
v_gene: TRBV30
abundance: -
CDR3aa: CAWRLKGNNSPLHF
CDR3nt: TGTGCCTGGAGATTGAAGGGGAATAATTCACCCCTCCACTTT

j_gene: TRBJ2-1
d_gene: TRBD1
v_gene: TRBV7-2
abundance: -
CDR3aa: CASSLGQGFDEQFF
CDR3nt: TGTGCCAGCAGCTTAGGACAGGGGTTCGATGAGCAGTTCTTC

j_gene: TRBJ1-1
d_gene: -
v_gene: TRBV9
abundance: -
CDR3aa: CASSPTVGAEAFF
CDR3nt: TGTGCCAGCAGCCCAACAGTAGGGGCTGAAGCTTTCTTT

j_gene: TRBJ2-6
d_gene: -
v_gene: TRBV28
abundance: few
CDR3aa: CASSVTLSGANVLTF
CDR3nt: TGTGCCAGCAGTGTGACACTCTCTGGGGCCAACGTCCTGACTTTC

j_gene: TRBJ1-2
d_gene: -
v_gene: TRBV19
abundance: -
CDR3aa: CASSIDLADYGYTF
CDR3nt: TGTGCCAGTAGTATAGATCTGGCCGACTATGGCTACACCTTC

j_gene: TRBJ2-5
d_gene: TRBD1
v_gene: TRBV19
abundance: -
CDR3aa: CASSIDWAFRDRQETQYF
CDR3nt: TGTGCCAGTAGTATAGACTGGGCCTTCCGGGACAGACAAGAGACCCAGTACTTC

j_gene: TRBJ1-2
d_gene: TRBD1
v_gene: TRBV18
abundance: -
CDR3aa: CASSPQPTGDNGYTF
CDR3nt: TGTGCCAGCTCACCCCAGCCGACAGGGGATAATGGCTACACCTTC

j_gene: TRBJ1-1
d_gene: -
v_gene: TRBV10-3
abundance: few
CDR3aa: CAIKQGGEANTEAFF
CDR3nt: TGTGCCATCAAGCAGGGAGGGGAGGCGAACACTGAAGCTTTCTTT

j_gene: TRBJ2-3
d_gene: TRBD2
v_gene: TRBV5-4
abundance: -
CDR3aa: CASSFAGTSIGDTQYF
CDR3nt: TGTGCCAGCAGCTTTGCCGGGACTAGCATCGGAGATACGCAGTATTTT

j_gene: TRBJ1-5
d_gene: -
v_gene: TRBV6-6
abundance: -
CDR3aa: CASTTWAQPQHF
CDR3nt: TGTGCCAGCACCACCTGGGCCCAGCCCCAGCATTTT

j_gene: TRBJ2-1
d_gene: TRBD2
v_gene: TRBV28
abundance: -
CDR3aa: CASSLWIPSAGDNEQFF
CDR3nt: TGTGCCAGCAGCCTTTGGATCCCGTCAGCGGGGGACAATGAGCAGTTCTTC

j_gene: TRBJ2-3
d_gene: -
v_gene: TRBV2
abundance: few
CDR3aa: CASSTEGLSTDTQYF
CDR3nt: TGTGCCAGCAGTACTGAGGGTCTAAGCACAGATACGCAGTATTTT

j_gene: TRBJ2-3
d_gene: TRBD2
v_gene: TRBV19
abundance: few
CDR3aa: CASSTGTSGSTDTQYF
CDR3nt: TGTGCCAGTAGTACCGGGACTAGCGGGAGCACAGATACGCAGTATTTT

j_gene: TRBJ2-7
d_gene: TRBD1
v_gene: TRBV5-1
abundance: -
CDR3aa: CASSLVIGGASGPYEQYF
CDR3nt: TGCGCCAGCAGCCTCGTCATAGGGGGCGCGTCTGGCCCCTACGAGCAGTACTTC

j_gene: TRBJ1-3
d_gene: TRBD1
v_gene: TRBV30
abundance: -
CDR3aa: CAWSLKGAFGTDPPGNTIYF
CDR3nt: TGTGCCTGGAGCCTTAAGGGAGCCTTTGGGACAGACCCTCCTGGAAACACCATATATTTT

j_gene: TRBJ1-2
d_gene: -
v_gene: TRBV28
abundance: -
CDR3aa: CASSPTDYGYTF
CDR3nt: TGTGCCAGCAGTCCGACAGACTATGGCTACACCTTC

j_gene: TRBJ1-1
d_gene: TRBD1
v_gene: TRBV7-8
abundance: once
CDR3aa: CASSPRLTGGGTEAFF
CDR3nt: TGTGCCAGCAGCCCCCGCTTGACAGGGGGTGGTACTGAAGCTTTCTTT

j_gene: TRBJ2-1
d_gene: TRBD1
v_gene: TRBV4-3
abundance: -
CDR3aa: CASSPTMPGGYNEQFF
CDR3nt: TGCGCCAGCAGCCCAACGATGCCAGGGGGATACAATGAGCAGTTCTTC

j_gene: TRBJ2-7
d_gene: TRBD2
v_gene: TRBV7-6
abundance: -
CDR3aa: CASSPGTSGEYEQYF
CDR3nt: TGTGCCAGCAGCCCCGGGACTAGCGGAGAGTACGAGCAGTACTTC

j_gene: TRBJ1-5
d_gene: TRBD1
v_gene: TRBV28
abundance: once
CDR3aa: CASSPDRAGFYSNQPQHF
CDR3nt: TGTGCCAGCAGCCCGGACAGGGCGGGATTTTATAGCAATCAGCCCCAGCATTTT

j_gene: TRBJ2-5
d_gene: -
v_gene: TRBV5-1
abundance: -
CDR3aa: CASSTAAPGETQYF
CDR3nt: TGCGCCAGCAGCACGGCGGCCCCAGGGGAGACCCAGTACTTC

j_gene: TRBJ2-2
d_gene: TRBD1
v_gene: TRBV9
abundance: -
CDR3aa: CASSVTGANTGELFF
CDR3nt: TGTGCCAGCAGCGTCACAGGGGCTAACACCGGGGAGCTGTTTTTT

j_gene: TRBJ2-1
d_gene: TRBD2
v_gene: TRBV9
abundance: -
CDR3aa: CASSVRASGSSYNEQFF
CDR3nt: TGTGCCAGCAGCGTGAGGGCTAGCGGTAGCTCCTACAATGAGCAGTTCTTC

j_gene: TRBJ1-1
d_gene: -
v_gene: TRBV10-3
abundance: -
CDR3aa: CAISETSGDTEAFF
CDR3nt: TGTGCCATCAGTGAAACATCGGGGGACACTGAAGCTTTCTTT

j_gene: TRBJ2-3
d_gene: TRBD1
v_gene: TRBV5-6
abundance: -
CDR3aa: CASSLGRGLRDTQYF
CDR3nt: TGTGCCAGCAGCTTGGGCAGGGGGCTTAGAGATACGCAGTATTTT

j_gene: TRBJ1-6
d_gene: -
v_gene: TRBV7-9
abundance: -
CDR3aa: CASSREGTPDNSPLHF
CDR3nt: TGTGCCAGCAGCAGAGAGGGGACTCCGGATAATTCACCCCTCCACTTT

j_gene: TRBJ1-1
d_gene: -
v_gene: TRBV4-1
abundance: -
CDR3aa: CASSQEGRVFEAFF
CDR3nt: TGCGCCAGCAGCCAAGAGGGCAGAGTATTTGAAGCTTTCTTT

j_gene: TRBJ1-6
d_gene: -
v_gene: TRBV5-1
abundance: few
CDR3aa: CASSLDDWGETDNSPLHF
CDR3nt: TGCGCCAGCAGCCTCGATGATTGGGGAGAGACGGATAATTCACCCCTCCACTTT

j_gene: TRBJ1-2
d_gene: -
v_gene: TRBV7-2
abundance: -
CDR3aa: CASSRRWEEGANYGYTF
CDR3nt: TGTGCCAGCAGCCGTCGATGGGAAGAGGGAGCTAACTATGGCTACACCTTC

j_gene: TRBJ2-5
d_gene: TRBD1
v_gene: TRBV18
abundance: few
CDR3aa: CASSPPSTGEETQYF
CDR3nt: TGTGCCAGCTCACCACCGTCAACAGGGGAAGAGACCCAGTACTTC

j_gene: TRBJ2-1
d_gene: -
v_gene: TRBV27
abundance: -
CDR3aa: CASSFGTHNEQFF
CDR3nt: TGTGCCAGCAGTTTTGGCACGCACAATGAGCAGTTCTTC

j_gene: TRBJ2-1
d_gene: TRBD2
v_gene: TRBV9
abundance: once
CDR3aa: CASSASSGSSYNEQFF
CDR3nt: TGTGCCAGCAGCGCGTCTAGCGGGAGCTCCTACAATGAGCAGTTCTTC

j_gene: TRBJ1-1
d_gene: -
v_gene: TRBV5-1
abundance: -
CDR3aa: CASSLAGNFEAFF
CDR3nt: TGCGCCAGCAGCTTGGCCGGGAACTTTGAAGCTTTCTTT

j_gene: TRBJ1-2
d_gene: -
v_gene: TRBV19
abundance: -
CDR3aa: CSSLDFYGYTF
CDR3nt: TGTTCTTCGCTTGACTTCTATGGCTACACCTTC

j_gene: TRBJ2-5
d_gene: TRBD2
v_gene: TRBV5-1
abundance: -
CDR3aa: CASSFGLAGSGQETQYF
CDR3nt: TGCGCCAGCAGCTTCGGACTAGCGGGATCGGGCCAAGAGACCCAGTACTTC

j_gene: TRBJ2-5
d_gene: TRBD1
v_gene: TRBV9
abundance: -
CDR3aa: CASSVEGQDFQETQYF
CDR3nt: TGTGCCAGCAGCGTAGAGGGACAGGATTTCCAAGAGACCCAGTACTTC

j_gene: TRBJ1-5
d_gene: -
v_gene: TRBV2
abundance: -
CDR3aa: CASSVGTNQPQHF
CDR3nt: TGTGCCAGCAGTGTCGGTACCAATCAGCCCCAGCATTTT

j_gene: TRBJ1-2
d_gene: -
v_gene: TRBV28
abundance: -
CDR3aa: CASLPRGGEGWANYGYTF
CDR3nt: TGTGCCAGCCTACCCAGGGGCGGAGAGGGGTGGGCTAACTATGGCTACACCTTC

j_gene: TRBJ2-5
d_gene: -
v_gene: TRBV7-2
abundance: -
CDR3aa: CASSLGSAAFETQYF
CDR3nt: TGTGCCAGCAGCTTAGGGTCCGCGGCCTTCGAGACCCAGTACTTC

j_gene: TRBJ2-2
d_gene: -
v_gene: TRBV9
abundance: -
CDR3aa: CASSPRGDGNTGELFF
CDR3nt: TGTGCCAGCAGCCCCCGGGGAGACGGGAACACCGGGGAGCTGTTTTTT

j_gene: TRBJ2-5
d_gene: -
v_gene: TRBV30
abundance: -
CDR3aa: CAWSVRLVGETQYF
CDR3nt: TGTGCCTGGAGTGTTAGGCTAGTCGGGGAGACCCAGTACTTC

j_gene: TRBJ1-1
d_gene: TRBD1
v_gene: TRBV4-3
abundance: -
CDR3aa: CASSLTLYGQGMNTEAFF
CDR3nt: TGCGCCAGCAGCCTAACATTATATGGACAGGGGATGAACACTGAAGCTTTCTTT

j_gene: TRBJ1-6
d_gene: -
v_gene: TRBV4-3
abundance: -
CDR3aa: CASSQDTGEYSPLHF
CDR3nt: TGCGCCAGCAGCCAAGATACCGGGGAGTATTCACCCCTCCACTTT

j_gene: TRBJ2-7
d_gene: TRBD1
v_gene: TRBV5-1
abundance: -
CDR3aa: CASSLQTGAYEQYF
CDR3nt: TGCGCCAGCAGCCTCCAGACAGGGGCCTACGAGCAGTACTTC

j_gene: TRBJ2-1
d_gene: TRBD2
v_gene: TRBV19
abundance: -
CDR3aa: CASSKVLAGIEQFF
CDR3nt: TGTGCCAGTAGTAAGGTACTAGCGGGAATAGAGCAGTTCTTC

j_gene: TRBJ1-5
d_gene: TRBD1
v_gene: TRBV19
abundance: once
CDR3aa: CASSIWDRGVNQPQHF
CDR3nt: TGTGCCAGTAGTATCTGGGACAGGGGCGTTAATCAGCCCCAGCATTTT

j_gene: TRBJ2-7
d_gene: TRBD2
v_gene: TRBV4-3
abundance: -
CDR3aa: CASSKGSGGQYEQYF
CDR3nt: TGCGCCAGCAGCAAGGGAAGCGGGGGGCAATACGAGCAGTACTTC

j_gene: TRBJ2-7
d_gene: TRBD1
v_gene: TRBV10-2
abundance: -
CDR3aa: CASKGQGADEQYF
CDR3nt: TGCGCCAGCAAGGGGCAGGGGGCAGACGAGCAGTACTTC

j_gene: TRBJ1-5
d_gene: TRBD1
v_gene: TRBV19
abundance: -
CDR3aa: CASQHRGQGIQPQHF
CDR3nt: TGTGCCAGCCAACACAGGGGGCAAGGTATACAGCCCCAGCATTTT

j_gene: TRBJ2-5
d_gene: -
v_gene: TRBV5-4
abundance: -
CDR3aa: CASSSKGGGKQETQYF
CDR3nt: TGTGCCAGCAGCTCGAAAGGGGGGGGGAAACAAGAGACCCAGTACTTC

j_gene: TRBJ2-1
d_gene: TRBD2
v_gene: TRBV27
abundance: -
CDR3aa: CASSFSGLAAYNEQFF
CDR3nt: TGTGCCAGCAGTTTCTCCGGGCTAGCGGCCTACAATGAGCAGTTCTTC

j_gene: TRBJ2-2
d_gene: -
v_gene: TRBV6-6
abundance: once
CDR3aa: CASSPTFGGELFF
CDR3nt: TGCGCCAGCAGTCCCACCTTCGGCGGGGAGCTGTTTTTT

j_gene: TRBJ2-7
d_gene: -
v_gene: TRBV7-9
abundance: -
CDR3aa: CASSGPGHGGYEQYF
CDR3nt: TGTGCCAGCAGCGGTCCGGGACACGGTGGATACGAGCAGTACTTC

j_gene: TRBJ1-5
d_gene: -
v_gene: TRBV5-1
abundance: -
CDR3aa: CASSSLGGDQPQHF
CDR3nt: TGCGCCAGCAGCTCGTTAGGGGGGGACCAGCCCCAGCATTTT

j_gene: TRBJ1-5
d_gene: -
v_gene: TRBV19
abundance: -
CDR3aa: CARTTDDNQPQHF
CDR3nt: TGTGCCAGGACGACAGACGATAATCAGCCCCAGCATTTT